The next 14 T cell receptor beta chains were all read from a single sample in a study of T cell changes during pregnancy in multiple sclerosis. The assay was immunoSEQ multiplex PCR, and TCRdb's table has in-frame clones only and misses some. Among some 52,000 clones, approximately 92% were seen once, and the ten largest hold less than 0.3%. Sample: CD4+ T cells from peripheral blood mononuclear cells, taken in the third trimester of pregnancy. These receptors came from a female donor with multiple sclerosis, enrolled in a pregnancy study.

The chain combines TRBV7-9 with TRBJ1-2, with D perhaps matching TRBD1 (6 bases). CDR1 is SEHNR, CDR2 FQNEAQ, per germline (reference sequence). V lost 7 bases and J 8 bases, leaving 14 bases between the germline ends. CDR3 length: 12 residues. The CDR3 reads CASTPAQGGYTF. The CDR3 DNA reads TGTGCCAGCACCCCTGCTCAGGGGGGCTACACCTTC.

This sequence joins TRBV19 and TRBJ2-2; no clear D gene. Germline V gene sequence: CDR1 LNHDA, CDR2 SQIVND (reference sequence). This CDR3 is 15 amino acids long. Trimming left V 4 bases short and J 2 bases short, with 11 bases between. CDR3 loop: CASSKRDSNTGELFF. Here the CDR3 DNA reads TGTGCCAGTAGTAAGAGAGACTCTAACACCGGGGAGCTGTTTTTT.

V is TRBV27 and J is TRBJ1-3; no clear D. The germline gives CDR1 MNHEY, CDR2 SMNVEV (reference sequence). The CDR3 extends over 14 amino acids. Deletions cut 3 bases from V and 4 bases from J, with 10 bases between. CDR3 in amino acids: CASSFLGSGNTIYF. The CDR3 DNA reads TGTGCCAGCAGTTTCCTGGGCTCGGGAAACACCATATATTTT.

This clone was detected only a few times. The chain employs TRBV2 and TRBJ2-7; a possible D gene is TRBD1 (6 bases). V was cut by 5 bases and J by 0 bases, with 11 bases left in between. Germline V gene lookup returns CDR1 SNHLY and CDR2 FYNNEI. The CDR3 runs 14 residues. In nucleotides, the CDR3 is TGTGCCAGCAGTTGGACAGTCAGCTCCTACGAGCAGTACTTC. It specifies CASSWTVSSYEQYF. Together with reference TRBV2 and TRBJ2-7, the CDR3 gives the full variable domain: EPEVTQTPSHQVTQMGQEVILRCVPISNHLYFYWYRQILGQKVEFLVSFYNNEISEKSEIFDDQFSVERPDGSNFTLKIRSTKLEDSAMYFCASSWTVSSYEQYFGPGTRLTVT.

This chain connects TRBV6-1 to TRBJ2-1; TRBD1 aligns across 7 bases. The junction had 4 bases not matched to a gene; V was cut back by 10 bases and J by 1 base. The CDR3 runs to 13 residues. Germline loops: CDR1 MNHNS, CDR2 SASEGT. The CDR3 DNA sequence: TGTGCCACCCGACAGGGATCCTACAATGAGCAGTTCTTC. As protein: CATRQGSYNEQFF.

V usage is TRBV27 and J usage is TRBJ2-4; 7 bases agree with TRBD1. The CDR3 extends over 13 amino acids. Germline assignment: CDR1 MNHEY and CDR2 SMNVEV (reference sequence). The ends lost 6 bases at V and 8 bases at J; junction bases unmatched: 7. CDR3 in DNA: TGTGCCAGCAGCCAGTCAGGGACAGACATTCAGTACTTC. Translated, it gives CASSQSGTDIQYF.

This clone was found a few times. V gene TRBV27 combines with J gene TRBJ1-1; D gene ambiguous. Looked up from germline, CDR1 is MNHEY and CDR2 is SMNVEV (reference sequence). There are 14 residues in the CDR3. Trimming took 5 bases from V and 0 from J, leaving 10 bases between them. The CDR3 spells CASSPFRMNTEAFF. CDR3 nucleotide sequence: TGTGCCAGCAGTCCCTTCAGGATGAACACTGAAGCTTTCTTT.

CDR3 protein: CASSRHGTISYNEQFF. CDR3 nucleotide sequence: TGTGCCAGCAGCCGGCACGGGACAATCTCCTACAATGAGCAGTTCTTC. The genes are TRBV5-6 and TRBJ2-1, with D possibly matching TRBD1 (6 bases). Germline V gene data show CDR1 as SGHDT and CDR2 as YYEEEE. V lost 4 bases, J lost 0 bases, and 14 bases lay in between. This CDR3 spans 16 amino acids.

The chain joins TRBV5-5 to TRBJ1-2; D is unresolved. This CDR3 has 14 amino acids. In germline, CDR1 is SGHKS, CDR2 YYEKEE (reference sequence). V dropped 1 base and J dropped 2 bases, with 9 bases sitting between them. CDR3 in amino acids: CASSLQAVNYGYTF. CDR3 nucleotides: TGTGCCAGCAGCTTGCAGGCCGTGAACTATGGCTACACCTTC.

CDR3 sequence reads: CASSLLQNGELFF. The CDR3 DNA is TGTGCCAGCAGCTTACTCCAGAACGGGGAGCTGTTTTTT. The chain is built from TRBV7-2 and TRBJ2-2; D is unclear. The germline V and J ends were trimmed by 2 bases and 7 bases, with 8 bases remaining between them. The CDR3 has 13 amino acids. Germline loops: CDR1 SGHTA, CDR2 FQGNSA.

The V call is TRBV19, the J call TRBJ1-3, with D hard to call. V was pared by 4 bases and J by 2 bases, with 6 bases between. CDR3 size: 13 residues. Germline V gene data show CDR1 as LNHDA and CDR2 as SQIVND (reference sequence). The CDR3 spells CASSRSAGNTIYF. CDR3 in DNA: TGTGCCAGTAGTAGGTCGGCTGGAAACACCATATATTTT.

The CDR3 loop reads CASSELDTQYF. The CDR3, as DNA: TGTGCCAGCAGTGAGCTGGATACGCAGTATTTT. The chain couples TRBV6-5 to TRBJ2-3; D not resolved. Germline V gene lookup returns CDR1 MNHEY and CDR2 SVGAGI. This CDR3 spans 11 amino acids. V lost 5 bases to trimming and J lost 6 bases, with 6 bases between them.

The count of this clone is one. The V call is TRBV9, the J call TRBJ2-7; maybe TRBD2 (6 bases). The CDR3 has 14 amino acids. The germline V gene encodes CDR1 SGDLS and CDR2 YYNGEE. V lost 2 bases to trimming and J lost 4 bases, with 13 bases between them. In DNA, the CDR3 is TGTGCCAGCAGCGTTTCCGGGAGCGGGTACGAGCAGTACTTC. As protein: CASSVSGSGYEQYF. The full variable domain, with the rest looked up from reference TRBV9 and TRBJ2-7, is DSGVTQTPKHLITATGQRVTLRCSPRSGDLSVYWYQQSLDQGLQFLIQYYNGEERAKGNILERFSAQQFPDLHSELNLSSLELGDSALYFCASSVSGSGYEQYFGPGTRLTVT.

The chain joins TRBV19 to TRBJ2-6, with TRBD2 as a possible D gene (5 bases). The CDR3 length is 17 residues. Trimming left V 2 bases short and J 0 bases short, with 11 bases between. From germline, CDR1 is LNHDA and CDR2 SQIVND (reference sequence). In DNA form, the CDR3 reads TGTGCCAGTAGTATAAGTTGGAGGAGCTCTGGGGCCAACGTCCTGACTTTC. This sequence encodes CASSISWRSSGANVLTF.